The 3 T cell receptor beta chains in this list originate from one sample, sequenced in a study of patients and donors after allogeneic stem cell transplantation. In TCRdb, the RT-PCR reads were re-called with MiXCR into one record per CDR3 protein. The sample contains about 210,000 distinct CDR3 sequences, less than 50% of which appear only once. Material: blood, either unsorted or a sorted T cell fraction (not recorded which). The receptor set was obtained from a human donor who was either an allogeneic HSCT recipient or a stem cell or donor lymphocyte infusion donor (not recorded which). It is not recorded whose cells these are; they may come from a transplant donor.

There are a few counts of this clonotype. The chain recombines TRBV7-9 with TRBJ2-3; maybe TRBD2 (6 bases). CDR1 is SEHNR, CDR2 FQNEAQ, per germline (reference sequence). The CDR3 length is 16 residues. The germline V and J ends were trimmed by 6 bases and 1 base, with 17 bases remaining between them. This chain's CDR3 is CASRGGGWGGTDTQYF. The CDR3, as DNA: TGTGCCAGCAGAGGAGGTGGGTGGGGGGGCACAGATACGCAGTATTTT.

This rearrangement joins TRBV20-1 to TRBJ2-2; no clear D. There are 15 residues in the CDR3. In germline, CDR1 is DFQATT, CDR2 SNEGSKA (reference sequence). V dropped 3 bases and J dropped 0 bases, with 11 bases sitting between them. The CDR3 region has the DNA TGCAGTGCTAGGAGTGGAAACGCGAACACCGGGGAGCTGTTTTTT. Encoded protein: CSARSGNANTGELFF.

This clonotype has just a few counts. The gene calls are TRBV14 and TRBJ2-2; D is undetermined. The CDR3 is made up of 15 amino acids. V was cut by 4 bases and J by 6 bases, with 15 bases left in between. From germline, CDR1 is SGHDN and CDR2 FVKESK. As DNA, the CDR3 is TGTGCCAGCAGCCGATTCTTCAGTTACGCCGGGGAGCTGTTTTTT. This gives the protein CASSRFFSYAGELFF.